This TCR beta chain was captured in a study of CD4 T cells in relation to SARS-CoV-2 and coronaviruses. For the study at large: No peptide or an HIV-1 Nef peptide pool served as negative control.

On this clone: Its antigen is not identified.

The data were produced by immunoSEQ multiplex PCR, yet TCRdb's version contains in-frame clones alone and is incomplete. Among 24,000 or so clones, around 82% were seen once, and the ten largest hold approximately 13%. Unexposed donor CD4+ T cells date from about 2011-2018, before the COVID-19 pandemic. Isolation of CD4+ T cells took place after approximately 10 days in culture. This CDR3 region has 12 residues. The V gene's germline CDR1 is GTSNPN and CDR2 SVGIG (reference sequence). The V segment lost 5 bases and the J segment 7 bases; nucleotides outside the gene matches: 2. The chain links TRBV30 to TRBJ1-2, with 12 nucleotides matching TRBD1. The sample comprised CD4+ T cells from PBMCs, cultured in vitro. This TCR came from a human donor in good health. CDR3: CAWGDRGLGYTF. DNA of the CDR3: TGTGCCTGGGGGGACAGGGGGCTTGGCTACACCTTC.